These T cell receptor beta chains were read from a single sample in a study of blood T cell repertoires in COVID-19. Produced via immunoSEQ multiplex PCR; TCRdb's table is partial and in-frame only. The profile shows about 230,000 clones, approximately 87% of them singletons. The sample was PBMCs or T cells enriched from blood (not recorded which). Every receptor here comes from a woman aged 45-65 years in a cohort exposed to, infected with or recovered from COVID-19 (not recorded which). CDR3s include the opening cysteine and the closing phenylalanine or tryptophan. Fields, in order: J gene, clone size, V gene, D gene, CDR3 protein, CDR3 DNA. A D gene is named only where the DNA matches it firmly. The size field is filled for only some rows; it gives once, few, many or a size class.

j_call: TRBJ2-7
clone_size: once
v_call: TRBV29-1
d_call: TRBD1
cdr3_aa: CSVRTGTYEQYF
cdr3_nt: TGCAGCGTGAGGACAGGAACTTACGAGCAGTACTTC

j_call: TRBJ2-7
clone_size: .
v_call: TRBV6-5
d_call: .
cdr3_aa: CASSYSRGYETYEQYF
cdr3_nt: TGTGCCAGCAGTTACTCAAGAGGGTACGAGACCTACGAGCAGTACTTC

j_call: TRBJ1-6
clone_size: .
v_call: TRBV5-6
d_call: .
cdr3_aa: CASSLLEANSPLHF
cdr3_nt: TGTGCCAGCAGCTTGCTGGAGGCCAATTCACCCCTCCACTTT

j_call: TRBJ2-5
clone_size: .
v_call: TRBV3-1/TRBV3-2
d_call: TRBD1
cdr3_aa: CASSRWTGQETQYF
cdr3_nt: TGTGCCAGCAGCCGCTGGACAGGCCAAGAGACCCAGTACTTC

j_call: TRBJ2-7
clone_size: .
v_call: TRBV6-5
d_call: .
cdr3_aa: CASSYSRKTGAHEQYF
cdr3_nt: TGTGCCAGCAGTTACAGCCGGAAGACAGGTGCACACGAGCAGTACTTC

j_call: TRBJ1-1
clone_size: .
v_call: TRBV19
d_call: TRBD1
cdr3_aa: CASSAGTGDMNTEAFF
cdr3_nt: TGTGCCAGTAGCGCCGGGACAGGGGACATGAACACTGAAGCTTTCTTT

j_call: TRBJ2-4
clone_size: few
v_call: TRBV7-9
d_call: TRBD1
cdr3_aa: CASSPWTGETKNIQYF
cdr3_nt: TGTGCCAGCAGCCCTTGGACAGGGGAGACCAAAAACATTCAGTACTTC

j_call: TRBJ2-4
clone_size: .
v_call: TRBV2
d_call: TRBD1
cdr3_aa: CASSIGTGRDIQYF
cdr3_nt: TGTGCCAGCAGCATCGGGACAGGGAGGGACATTCAGTACTTC

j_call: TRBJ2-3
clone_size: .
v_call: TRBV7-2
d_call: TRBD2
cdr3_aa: CASSLLATSGGADTQYF
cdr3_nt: TGTGCCAGCAGCTTATTGGCCACTAGCGGGGGGGCAGATACGCAGTATTTT

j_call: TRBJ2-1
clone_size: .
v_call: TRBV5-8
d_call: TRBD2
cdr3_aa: CASTYRGVNDEQFF
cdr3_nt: TGTGCCAGCACATATCGGGGGGTCAACGATGAGCAGTTCTTC